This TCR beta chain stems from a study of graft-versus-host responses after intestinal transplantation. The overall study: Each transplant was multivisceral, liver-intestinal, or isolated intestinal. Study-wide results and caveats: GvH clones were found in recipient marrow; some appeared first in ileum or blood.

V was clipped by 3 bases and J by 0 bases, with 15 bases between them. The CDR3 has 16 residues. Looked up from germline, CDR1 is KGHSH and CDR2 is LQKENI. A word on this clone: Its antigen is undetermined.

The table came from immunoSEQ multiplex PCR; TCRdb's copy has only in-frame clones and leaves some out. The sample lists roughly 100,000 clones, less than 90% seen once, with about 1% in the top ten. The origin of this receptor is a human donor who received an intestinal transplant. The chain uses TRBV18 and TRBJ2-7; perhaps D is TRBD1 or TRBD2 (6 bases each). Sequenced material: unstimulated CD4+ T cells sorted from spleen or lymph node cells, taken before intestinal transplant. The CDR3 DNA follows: TGTGCCAGCTCACCGGTTGAGGGGGGCGGCTCCTACGAGCAGTACTTC. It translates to CASSPVEGGGSYEQYF.